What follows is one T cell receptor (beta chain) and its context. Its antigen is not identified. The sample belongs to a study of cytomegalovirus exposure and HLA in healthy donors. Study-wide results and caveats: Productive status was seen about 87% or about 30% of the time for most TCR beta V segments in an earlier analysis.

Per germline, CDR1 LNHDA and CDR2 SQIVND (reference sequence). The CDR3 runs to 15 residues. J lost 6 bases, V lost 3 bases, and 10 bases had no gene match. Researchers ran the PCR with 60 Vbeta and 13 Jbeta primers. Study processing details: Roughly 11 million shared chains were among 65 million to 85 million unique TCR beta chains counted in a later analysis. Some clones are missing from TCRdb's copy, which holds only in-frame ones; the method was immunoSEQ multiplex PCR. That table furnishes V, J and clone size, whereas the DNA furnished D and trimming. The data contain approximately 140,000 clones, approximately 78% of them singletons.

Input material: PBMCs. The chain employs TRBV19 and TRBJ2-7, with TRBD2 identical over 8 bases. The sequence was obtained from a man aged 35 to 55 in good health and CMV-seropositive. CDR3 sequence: CASSMRRREVCEQYF. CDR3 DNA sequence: TGTGCCAGTAGTATGAGACGGCGGGAGGTTTGCGAGCAGTACTTC. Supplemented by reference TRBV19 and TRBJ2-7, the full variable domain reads DGGITQSPKYLFRKEGQNVTLSCEQNLNHDAMYWYRQDPGQGLRLIYYSQIVNDFQKGDIAEGYSVSREKKESFPLTVTSAQKNPTAFYLCASSMRRREVCEQYFGPGTRLTVT.